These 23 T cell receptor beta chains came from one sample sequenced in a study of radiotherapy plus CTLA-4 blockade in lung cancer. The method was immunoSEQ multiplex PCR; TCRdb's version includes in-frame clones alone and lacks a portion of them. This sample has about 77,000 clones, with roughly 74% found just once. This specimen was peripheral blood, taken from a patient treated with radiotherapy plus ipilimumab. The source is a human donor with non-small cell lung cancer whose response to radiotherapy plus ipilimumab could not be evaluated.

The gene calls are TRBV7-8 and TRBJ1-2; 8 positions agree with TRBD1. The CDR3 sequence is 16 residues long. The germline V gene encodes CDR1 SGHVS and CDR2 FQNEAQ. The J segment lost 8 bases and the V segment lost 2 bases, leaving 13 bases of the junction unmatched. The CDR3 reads CASSLFLAGGLLGYTF. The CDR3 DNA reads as TGTGCCAGCAGCTTATTCCTGGCAGGGGGCCTGTTGGGCTACACCTTC. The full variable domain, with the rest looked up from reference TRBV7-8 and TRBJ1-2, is GAGVSQSPRYKVAKRGQDVALRCDPISGHVSLFWYQQALGQGPEFLTYFQNEAQLDKSGLPSDRFFAERPEGSVSTLKIQRTQQEDSAVYLCASSLFLAGGLLGYTFGSGTRLTVV.

In nucleotides, the CDR3 is TGCGCCAGCAGCCAAGATCCCGCGGAGTACACTGAAGCTTTCTTT. This encodes CASSQDPAEYTEAFF. This chain connects TRBV4-1 to TRBJ1-1; D not resolved. The length of the CDR3 is 15 residues. The germline V and J ends were trimmed by 0 bases and 3 bases, with 11 bases remaining between them. Germline V CDR1 and CDR2: MGHRA, YSYEKL.

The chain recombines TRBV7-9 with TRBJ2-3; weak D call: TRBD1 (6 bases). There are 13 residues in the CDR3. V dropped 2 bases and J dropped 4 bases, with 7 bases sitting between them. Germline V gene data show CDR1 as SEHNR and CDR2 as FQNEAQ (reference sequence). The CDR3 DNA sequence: TGTGCCAGCAGCTTACCAGGGGCAGATACGCAGTATTTT. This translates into CASSLPGADTQYF.

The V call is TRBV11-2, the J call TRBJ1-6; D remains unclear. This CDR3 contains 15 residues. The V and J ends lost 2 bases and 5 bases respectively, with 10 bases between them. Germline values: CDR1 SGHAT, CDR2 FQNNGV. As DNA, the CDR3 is TGTGCCAGCAGCTTATCTCATGTAGATAATTCACCCCTCCACTTT. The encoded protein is CASSLSHVDNSPLHF.

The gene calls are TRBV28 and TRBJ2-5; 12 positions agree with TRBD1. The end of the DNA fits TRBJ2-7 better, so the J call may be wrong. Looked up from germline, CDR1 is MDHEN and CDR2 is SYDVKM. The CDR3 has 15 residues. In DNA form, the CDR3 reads TGTGCCAGCAGTGCAGGGACAGGGGGCATCTACGAGCAGTACTTC. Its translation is CASSAGTGGIYEQYF.

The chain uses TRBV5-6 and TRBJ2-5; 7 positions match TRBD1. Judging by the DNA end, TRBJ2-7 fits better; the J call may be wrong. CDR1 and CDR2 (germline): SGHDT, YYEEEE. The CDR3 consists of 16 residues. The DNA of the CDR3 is TGTGCCAGCAGCTTGTCTCTGGGACAGAGATATTACGAGCAGTACTTC. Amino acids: CASSLSLGQRYYEQYF.

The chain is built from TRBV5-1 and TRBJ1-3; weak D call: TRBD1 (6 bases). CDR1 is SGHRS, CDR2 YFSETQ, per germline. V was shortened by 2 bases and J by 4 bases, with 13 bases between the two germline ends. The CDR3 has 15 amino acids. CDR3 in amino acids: CASSLLQGPGNTIYF. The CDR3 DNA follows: TGCGCCAGCAGCTTACTACAGGGTCCCGGAAACACCATATATTTT.

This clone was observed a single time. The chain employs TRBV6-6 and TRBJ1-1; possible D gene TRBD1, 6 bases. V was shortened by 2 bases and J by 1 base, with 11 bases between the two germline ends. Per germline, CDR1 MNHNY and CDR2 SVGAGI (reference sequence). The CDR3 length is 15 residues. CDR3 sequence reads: CASSYHRTENTEAFF. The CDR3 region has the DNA TGTGCCAGCAGTTACCATAGGACAGAGAACACTGAAGCTTTCTTT.

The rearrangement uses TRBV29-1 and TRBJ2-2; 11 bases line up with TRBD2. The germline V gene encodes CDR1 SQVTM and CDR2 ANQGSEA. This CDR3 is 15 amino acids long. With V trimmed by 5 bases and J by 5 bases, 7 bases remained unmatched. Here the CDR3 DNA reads TGCAGCGTTCGAAGGGCTAGCGGGAGGACCGGGGAGCTGTTTTTT. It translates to CSVRRASGRTGELFF.

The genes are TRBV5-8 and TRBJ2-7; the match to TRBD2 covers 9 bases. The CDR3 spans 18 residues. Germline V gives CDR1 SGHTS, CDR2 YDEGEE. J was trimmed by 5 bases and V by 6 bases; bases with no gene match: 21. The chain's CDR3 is CASTAHRGAGGLPHEQYF. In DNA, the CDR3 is TGTGCCAGCACAGCCCACCGCGGGGCGGGAGGGCTCCCCCACGAGCAGTACTTC.

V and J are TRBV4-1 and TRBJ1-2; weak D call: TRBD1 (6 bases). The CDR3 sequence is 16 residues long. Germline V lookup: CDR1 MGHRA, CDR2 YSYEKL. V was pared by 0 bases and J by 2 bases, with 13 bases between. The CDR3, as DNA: TGCGCCAGCAGCCAAGAAATTACAGGGTGGAACTATGGCTACACCTTC. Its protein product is CASSQEITGWNYGYTF.

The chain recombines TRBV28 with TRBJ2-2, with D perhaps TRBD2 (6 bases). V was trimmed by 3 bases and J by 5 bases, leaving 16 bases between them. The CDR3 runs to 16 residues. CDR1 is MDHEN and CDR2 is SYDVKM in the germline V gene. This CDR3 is CASSFVWRVGTGELFF. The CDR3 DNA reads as TGTGCCAGCAGTTTTGTTTGGAGGGTAGGGACCGGGGAGCTGTTTTTT.

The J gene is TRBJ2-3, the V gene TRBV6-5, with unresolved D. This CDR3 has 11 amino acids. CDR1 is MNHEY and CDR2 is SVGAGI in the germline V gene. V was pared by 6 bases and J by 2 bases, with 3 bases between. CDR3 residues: CASRYTDTQYF. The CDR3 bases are TGTGCCAGCAGGTACACAGATACGCAGTATTTT.

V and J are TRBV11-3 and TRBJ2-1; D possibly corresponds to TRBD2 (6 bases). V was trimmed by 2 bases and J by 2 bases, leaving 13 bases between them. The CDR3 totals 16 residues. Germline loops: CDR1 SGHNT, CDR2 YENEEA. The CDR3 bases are TGTGCCAGCAGCTTACGAGACGGGAGCCCCTACAATGAGCAGTTCTTC. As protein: CASSLRDGSPYNEQFF.

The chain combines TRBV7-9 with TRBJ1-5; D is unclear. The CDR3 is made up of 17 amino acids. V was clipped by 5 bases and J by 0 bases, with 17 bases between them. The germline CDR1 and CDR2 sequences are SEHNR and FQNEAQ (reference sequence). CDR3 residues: CASSPLFRRYSNQPQHF. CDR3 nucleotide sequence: TGTGCCAGCAGCCCCCTCTTTCGCAGGTATAGCAATCAGCCCCAGCATTTT.

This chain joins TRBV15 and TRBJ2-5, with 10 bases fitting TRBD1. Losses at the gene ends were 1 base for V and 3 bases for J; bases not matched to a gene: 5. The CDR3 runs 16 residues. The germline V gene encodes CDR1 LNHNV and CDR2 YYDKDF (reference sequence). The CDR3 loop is CATSRGAGQGKETQYF. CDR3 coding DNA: TGTGCCACCAGCAGAGGGGCGGGACAGGGGAAAGAGACCCAGTACTTC.

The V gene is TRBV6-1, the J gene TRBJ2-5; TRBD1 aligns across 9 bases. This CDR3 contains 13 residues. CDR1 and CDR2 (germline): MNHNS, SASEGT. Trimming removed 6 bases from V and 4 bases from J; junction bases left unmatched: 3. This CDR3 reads CASRWTGAETQYF. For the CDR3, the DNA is TGTGCCAGCAGATGGACAGGGGCAGAGACCCAGTACTTC.

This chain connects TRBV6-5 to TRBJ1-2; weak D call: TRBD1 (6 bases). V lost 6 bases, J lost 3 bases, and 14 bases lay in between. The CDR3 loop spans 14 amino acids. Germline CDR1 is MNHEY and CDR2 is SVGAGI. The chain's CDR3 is CASSQGQTDYGYTF. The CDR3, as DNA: TGTGCCAGCAGCCAAGGACAGACCGACTATGGCTACACCTTC.

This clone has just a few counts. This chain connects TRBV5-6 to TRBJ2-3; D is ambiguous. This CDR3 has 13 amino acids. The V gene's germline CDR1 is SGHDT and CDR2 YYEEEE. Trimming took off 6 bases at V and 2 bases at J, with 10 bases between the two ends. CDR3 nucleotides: TGTGCCAGCATGAGGAGCCCCACAGATACGCAGTATTTT. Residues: CASMRSPTDTQYF.

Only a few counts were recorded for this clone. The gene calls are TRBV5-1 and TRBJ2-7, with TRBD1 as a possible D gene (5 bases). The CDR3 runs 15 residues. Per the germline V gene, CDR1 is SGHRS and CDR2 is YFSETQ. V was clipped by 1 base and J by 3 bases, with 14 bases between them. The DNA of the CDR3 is TGCGCCAGCAGCTTGAAGCTGGAAGGGGACTACGAGCAGTACTTC. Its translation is CASSLKLEGDYEQYF. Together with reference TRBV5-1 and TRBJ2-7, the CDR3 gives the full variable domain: KAGVTQTPRYLIKTRGQQVTLSCSPISGHRSVSWYQQTPGQGLQFLFEYFSETQRNKGNFPGRFSGRQFSNSRSEMNVSTLELGDSALYLCASSLKLEGDYEQYFGPGTRLTVT.

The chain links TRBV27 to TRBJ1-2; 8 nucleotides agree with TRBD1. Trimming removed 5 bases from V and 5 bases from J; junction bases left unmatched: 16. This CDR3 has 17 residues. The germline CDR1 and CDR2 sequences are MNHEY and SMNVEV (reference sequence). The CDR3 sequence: CASSPQGGGLWRYGYTF. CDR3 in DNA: TGTGCCAGCAGTCCACAGGGGGGGGGACTATGGAGGTATGGCTACACCTTC.

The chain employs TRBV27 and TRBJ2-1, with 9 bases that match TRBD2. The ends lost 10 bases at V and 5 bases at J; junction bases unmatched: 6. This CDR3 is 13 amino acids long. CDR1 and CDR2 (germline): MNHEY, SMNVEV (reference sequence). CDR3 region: CAIRLAANNEQFF. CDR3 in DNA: TGTGCCATAAGACTAGCGGCTAACAATGAGCAGTTCTTC.

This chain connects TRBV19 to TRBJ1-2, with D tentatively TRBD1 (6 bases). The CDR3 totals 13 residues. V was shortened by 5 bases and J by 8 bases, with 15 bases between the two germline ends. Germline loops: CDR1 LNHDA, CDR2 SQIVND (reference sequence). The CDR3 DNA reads TGTGCCAGTAGTCCGGCAGGGGCGAGGGGCTACACCTTC. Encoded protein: CASSPAGARGYTF.